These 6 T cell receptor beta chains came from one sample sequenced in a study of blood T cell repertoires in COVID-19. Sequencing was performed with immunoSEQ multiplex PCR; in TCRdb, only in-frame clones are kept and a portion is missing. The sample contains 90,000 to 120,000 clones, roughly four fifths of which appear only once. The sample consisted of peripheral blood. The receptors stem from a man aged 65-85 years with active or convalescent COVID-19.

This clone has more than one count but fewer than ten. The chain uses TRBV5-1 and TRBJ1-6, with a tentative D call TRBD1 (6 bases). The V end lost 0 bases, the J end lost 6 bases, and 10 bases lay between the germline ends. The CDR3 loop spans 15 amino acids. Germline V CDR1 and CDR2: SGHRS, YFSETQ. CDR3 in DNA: TGCGCCAGCAGCTTGGCGGGGGGCGGTAATTCACCCCTCCACTTT. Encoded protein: CASSLAGGGNSPLHF.

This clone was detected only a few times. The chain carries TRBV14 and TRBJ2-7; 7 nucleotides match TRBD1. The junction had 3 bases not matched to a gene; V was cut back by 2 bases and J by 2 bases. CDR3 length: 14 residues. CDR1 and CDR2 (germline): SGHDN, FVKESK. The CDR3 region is CASSQPGGAYEQYF. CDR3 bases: TGTGCCAGCAGCCAACCAGGGGGAGCCTACGAGCAGTACTTC.

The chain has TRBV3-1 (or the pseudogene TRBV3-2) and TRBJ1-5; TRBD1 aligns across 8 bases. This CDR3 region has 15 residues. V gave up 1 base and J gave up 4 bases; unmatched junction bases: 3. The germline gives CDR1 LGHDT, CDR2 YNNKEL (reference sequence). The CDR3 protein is CASSQGTGKNQPQHF. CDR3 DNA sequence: TGTGCCAGCAGCCAAGGGACAGGGAAAAATCAGCCCCAGCATTTT.

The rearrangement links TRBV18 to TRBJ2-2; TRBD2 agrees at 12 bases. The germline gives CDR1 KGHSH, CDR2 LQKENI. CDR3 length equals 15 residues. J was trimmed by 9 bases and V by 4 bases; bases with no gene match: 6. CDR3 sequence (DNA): TGTGCCAGCTCACTCGGACTAGCGGGACGCAGGGAGCTGTTTTTT. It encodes CASSLGLAGRRELFF.

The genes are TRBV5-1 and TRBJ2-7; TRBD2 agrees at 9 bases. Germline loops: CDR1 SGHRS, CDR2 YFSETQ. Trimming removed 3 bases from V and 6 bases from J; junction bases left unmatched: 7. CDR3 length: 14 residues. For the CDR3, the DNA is TGCGCCAGCAGCTCTGTAGCGGGGGCCTCCGAGCAGTACTTC. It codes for CASSSVAGASEQYF.

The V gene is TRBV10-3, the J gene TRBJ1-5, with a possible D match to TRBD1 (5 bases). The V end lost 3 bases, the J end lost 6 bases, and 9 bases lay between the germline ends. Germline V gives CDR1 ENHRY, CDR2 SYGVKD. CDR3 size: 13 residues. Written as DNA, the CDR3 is TGTGCCATCAGTGAAAGGGGAATTCAGCCCCAGCATTTT. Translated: CAISERGIQPQHF.